The entry below describes one T cell receptor (beta chain). Germline CDR1 LNHDA, CDR2 SQIVND (reference sequence). V dropped 3 bases and J dropped 1 base, with 12 bases sitting between them. The CDR3 has 15 residues. The data stem from a study of control samples from healthy donors and cancer patients. The method was immunoSEQ multiplex PCR; TCRdb's version includes in-frame clones alone and lacks a portion of them. Among about 92,000 clones listed, approximately 82% were seen once. Sample: blood. The chain uses TRBV19 and TRBJ1-1; unclear D gene. The sequence was collected from an older woman in good health. The CDR3 is CASSIGWAGNTEAFF. The CDR3 DNA sequence: TGTGCCAGTAGTATCGGATGGGCAGGGAACACTGAAGCTTTCTTT.